This TCR beta chain originates from a study of blood T cell repertoires in COVID-19. V gave up 4 bases and J gave up 6 bases; unmatched junction bases: 12. The germline gives CDR1 SGHRS, CDR2 YFSETQ. This CDR3 has 16 residues. TCRdb's copy holds only in-frame clones and misses some; the assay was immunoSEQ multiplex PCR. The repertoire holds approximately 210,000 clones, with roughly nine tenths as singletons. The V and J genes are TRBV5-1 and TRBJ2-3, with 9 bases that match TRBD2. The sample taken for sequencing was peripheral blood. This TCR derives from a man aged 25-45 years with acute or convalescent COVID-19. CDR3 amino acids: CASSLAIAGVGDTQYF. CDR3 nucleotides: TGCGCCAGCAGCCTCGCGATAGCGGGAGTTGGTGATACGCAGTATTTT.